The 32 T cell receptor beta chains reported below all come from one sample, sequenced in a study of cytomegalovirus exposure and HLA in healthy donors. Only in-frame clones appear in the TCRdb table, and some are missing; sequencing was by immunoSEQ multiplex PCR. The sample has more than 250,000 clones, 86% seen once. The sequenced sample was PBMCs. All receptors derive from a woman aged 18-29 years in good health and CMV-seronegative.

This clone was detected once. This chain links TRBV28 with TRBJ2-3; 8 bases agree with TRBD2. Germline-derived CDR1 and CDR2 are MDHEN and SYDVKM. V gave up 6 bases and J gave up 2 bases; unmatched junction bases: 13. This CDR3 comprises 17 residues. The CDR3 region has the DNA TGTGCCAGCAGGGACCCGGTGGTAGCGGGGATCACAGATACGCAGTATTTT. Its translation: CASRDPVVAGITDTQYF.

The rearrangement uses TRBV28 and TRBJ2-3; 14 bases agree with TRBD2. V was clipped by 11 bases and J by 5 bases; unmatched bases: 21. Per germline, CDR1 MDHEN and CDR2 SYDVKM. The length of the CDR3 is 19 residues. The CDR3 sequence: CACPPLPWTSGRQVDTQYF. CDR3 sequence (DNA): TGTGCCTGCCCACCCCTTCCCTGGACTAGCGGGAGGCAGGTAGATACGCAGTATTTT.

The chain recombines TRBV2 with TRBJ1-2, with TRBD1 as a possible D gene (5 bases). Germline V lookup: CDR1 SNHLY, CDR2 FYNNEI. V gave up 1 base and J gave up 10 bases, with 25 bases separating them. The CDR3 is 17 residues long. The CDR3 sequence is CASSEGEIPAQQDDYTF. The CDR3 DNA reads TGTGCCAGCAGTGAAGGGGAAATCCCCGCCCAACAGGATGACTACACCTTC. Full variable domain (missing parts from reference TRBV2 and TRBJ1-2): EPEVTQTPSHQVTQMGQEVILRCVPISNHLYFYWYRQILGQKVEFLVSFYNNEISEKSEIFDDQFSVERPDGSNFTLKIRSTKLEDSAMYFCASSEGEIPAQQDDYTFGSGTRLTVV.

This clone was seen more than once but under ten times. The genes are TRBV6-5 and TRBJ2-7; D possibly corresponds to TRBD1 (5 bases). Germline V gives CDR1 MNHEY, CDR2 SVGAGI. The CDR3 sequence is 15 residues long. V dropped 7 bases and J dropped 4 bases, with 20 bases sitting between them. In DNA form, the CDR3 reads TGTGCCAGCATATCGGCTCATGCAGGGTTTTACGAGCAGTACTTC. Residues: CASISAHAGFYEQYF.

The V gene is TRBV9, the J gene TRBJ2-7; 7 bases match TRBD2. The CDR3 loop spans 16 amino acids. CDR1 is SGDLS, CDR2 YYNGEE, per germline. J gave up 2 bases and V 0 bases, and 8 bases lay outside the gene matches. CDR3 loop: CASSVGEGLKAYEQYF. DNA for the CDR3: TGTGCCAGCAGCGTAGGGGAGGGACTGAAAGCCTACGAGCAGTACTTC.

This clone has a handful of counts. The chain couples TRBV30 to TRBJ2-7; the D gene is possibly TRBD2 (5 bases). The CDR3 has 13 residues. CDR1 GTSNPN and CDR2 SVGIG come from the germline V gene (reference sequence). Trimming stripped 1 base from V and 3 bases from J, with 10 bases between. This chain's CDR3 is CAWSDGADYEQYF. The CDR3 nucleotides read TGTGCCTGGAGTGACGGAGCGGACTACGAGCAGTACTTC.

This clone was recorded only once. CDR3 DNA: TGTGCCAGCAGTTTGTATAGCGGGACCACCGGGGAGCTGTTTTTT. It encodes CASSLYSGTTGELFF. The rearrangement uses TRBV28 and TRBJ2-2; 8 nucleotides line up with TRBD2. J was trimmed by 4 bases and V by 3 bases; bases with no gene match: 4. CDR1 is MDHEN and CDR2 is SYDVKM in the germline V gene. The CDR3 extends over 15 amino acids.

The CDR3 spells CASSSTGPEQYF. For the CDR3, the DNA is TGTGCCAGCTCATCCACAGGGCCCGAGCAGTACTTC. The chain is built from TRBV18 and TRBJ2-7, with a tentative D call TRBD1 (6 bases). Germline lookup yields CDR1 KGHSH and CDR2 LQKENI. This CDR3 spans 12 amino acids. The V gene lost 5 bases and the J gene lost 6 bases, with 11 bases spanning the gap.

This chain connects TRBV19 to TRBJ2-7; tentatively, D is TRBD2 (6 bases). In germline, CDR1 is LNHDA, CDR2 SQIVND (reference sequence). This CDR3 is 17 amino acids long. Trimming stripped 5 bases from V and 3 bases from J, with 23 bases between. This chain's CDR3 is CASSRRGLATSLYEQYF. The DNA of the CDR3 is TGTGCCAGTAGTCGTAGGGGCCTAGCGACGAGTCTCTACGAGCAGTACTTC.

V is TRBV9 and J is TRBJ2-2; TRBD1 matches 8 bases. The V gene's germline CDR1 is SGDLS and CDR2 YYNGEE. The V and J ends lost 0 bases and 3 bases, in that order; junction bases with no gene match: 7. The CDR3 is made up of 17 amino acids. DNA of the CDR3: TGTGCCAGCAGCGTAGCCCCGCAGGGGGCCGACACCGGGGAGCTGTTTTTT. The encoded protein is CASSVAPQGADTGELFF.

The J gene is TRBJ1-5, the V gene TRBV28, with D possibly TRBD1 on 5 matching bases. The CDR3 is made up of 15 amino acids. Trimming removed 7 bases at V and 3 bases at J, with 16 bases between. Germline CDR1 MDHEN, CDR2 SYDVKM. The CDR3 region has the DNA TGTGCCAGCACCCTGTCAGGGTTTAACAATCAGCCCCAGCATTTT. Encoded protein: CASTLSGFNNQPQHF.

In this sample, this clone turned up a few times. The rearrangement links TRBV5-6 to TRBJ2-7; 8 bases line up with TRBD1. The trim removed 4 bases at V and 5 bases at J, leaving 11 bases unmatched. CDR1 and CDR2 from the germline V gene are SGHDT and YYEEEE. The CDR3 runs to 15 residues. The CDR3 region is CASSPRTGMIHEQYF. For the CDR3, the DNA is TGTGCCAGCAGCCCTCGGACAGGGATGATCCACGAGCAGTACTTC.

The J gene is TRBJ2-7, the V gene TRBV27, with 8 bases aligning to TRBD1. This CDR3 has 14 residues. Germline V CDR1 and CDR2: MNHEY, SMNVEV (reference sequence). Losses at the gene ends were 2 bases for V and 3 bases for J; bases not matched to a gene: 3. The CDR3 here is CASSLATGGYEQYF. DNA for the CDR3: TGTGCCAGCAGTTTAGCCACAGGGGGCTACGAGCAGTACTTC.

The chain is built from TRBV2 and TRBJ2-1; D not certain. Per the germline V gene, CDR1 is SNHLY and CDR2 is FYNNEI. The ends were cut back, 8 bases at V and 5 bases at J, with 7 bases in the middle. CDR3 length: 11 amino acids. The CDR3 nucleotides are TGTGCCAGCGAATCGGACAATGAGCAGTTCTTC. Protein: CASESDNEQFF. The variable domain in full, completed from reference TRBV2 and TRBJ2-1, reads EPEVTQTPSHQVTQMGQEVILRCVPISNHLYFYWYRQILGQKVEFLVSFYNNEISEKSEIFDDQFSVERPDGSNFTLKIRSTKLEDSAMYFCASESDNEQFFGPGTRLTVL.

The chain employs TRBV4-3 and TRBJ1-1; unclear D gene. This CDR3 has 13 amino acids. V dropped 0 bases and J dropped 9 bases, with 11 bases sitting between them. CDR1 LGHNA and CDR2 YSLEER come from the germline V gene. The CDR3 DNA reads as TGCGCCAGCAGCCAAGATGGAGGAGGTAAAGCTTTCTTT. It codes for CASSQDGGGKAFF.

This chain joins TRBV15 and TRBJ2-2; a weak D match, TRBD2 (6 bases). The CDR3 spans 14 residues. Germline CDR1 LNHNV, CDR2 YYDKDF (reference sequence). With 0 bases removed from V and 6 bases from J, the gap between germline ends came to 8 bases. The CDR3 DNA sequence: TGTGCCACCAGCAGAGAGGGCGGGGCCGGGGAGCTGTTTTTT. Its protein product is CATSREGGAGELFF.

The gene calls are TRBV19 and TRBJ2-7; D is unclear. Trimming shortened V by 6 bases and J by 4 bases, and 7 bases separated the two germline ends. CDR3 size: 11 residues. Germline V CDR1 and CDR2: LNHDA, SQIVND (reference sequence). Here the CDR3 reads CASSLGYEQYF. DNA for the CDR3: TGTGCCAGTAGCCTCGGGTACGAGCAGTACTTC.

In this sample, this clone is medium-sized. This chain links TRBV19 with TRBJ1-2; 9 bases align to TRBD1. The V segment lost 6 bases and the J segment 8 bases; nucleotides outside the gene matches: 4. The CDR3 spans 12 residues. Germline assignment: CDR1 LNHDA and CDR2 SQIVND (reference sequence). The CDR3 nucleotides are TGTGCCAGTAGGGCCGGACAGGGGGGCTACACCTTC. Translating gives CASRAGQGGYTF.

The CDR3 is CASRAGARYEQYF. In DNA form, the CDR3 reads TGTGCCAGCAGGGCGGGGGCAAGGTACGAGCAGTACTTC. The chain carries TRBV6-5 and TRBJ2-7; TRBD2 is a possible D gene (7 bases). Germline CDR1 is MNHEY and CDR2 is SVGAGI. V dropped 6 bases and J dropped 4 bases, with 13 bases sitting between them. CDR3 length: 13 amino acids.

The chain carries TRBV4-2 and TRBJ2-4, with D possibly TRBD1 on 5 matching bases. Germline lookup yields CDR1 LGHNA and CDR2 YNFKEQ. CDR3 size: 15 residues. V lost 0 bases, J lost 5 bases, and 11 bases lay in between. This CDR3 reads CASSQDPQGENIQYF. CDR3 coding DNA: TGTGCCAGCAGCCAAGATCCCCAGGGTGAAAACATTCAGTACTTC.

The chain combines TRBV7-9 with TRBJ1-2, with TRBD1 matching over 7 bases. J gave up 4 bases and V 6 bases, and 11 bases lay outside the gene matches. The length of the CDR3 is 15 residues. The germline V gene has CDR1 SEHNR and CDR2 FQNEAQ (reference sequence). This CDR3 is CASSRDSRVGYGYTF. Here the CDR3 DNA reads TGTGCCAGCAGTCGGGACAGCCGAGTTGGCTATGGCTACACCTTC.

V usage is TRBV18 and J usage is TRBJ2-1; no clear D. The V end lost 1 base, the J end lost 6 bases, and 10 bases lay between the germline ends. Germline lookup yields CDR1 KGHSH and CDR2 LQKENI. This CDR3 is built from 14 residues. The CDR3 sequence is CASSPLTSFNEQFF. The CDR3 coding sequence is TGTGCCAGCTCACCACTTACCAGTTTCAATGAGCAGTTCTTC.

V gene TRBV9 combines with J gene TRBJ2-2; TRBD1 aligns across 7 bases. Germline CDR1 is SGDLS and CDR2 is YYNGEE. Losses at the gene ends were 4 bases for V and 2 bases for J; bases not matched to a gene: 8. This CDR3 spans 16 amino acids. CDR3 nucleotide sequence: TGTGCCAGCAGCCCACAGGGGCCCTCCAACACCGGGGAGCTGTTTTTT. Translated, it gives CASSPQGPSNTGELFF. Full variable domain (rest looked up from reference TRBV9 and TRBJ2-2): DSGVTQTPKHLITATGQRVTLRCSPRSGDLSVYWYQQSLDQGLQFLIQYYNGEERAKGNILERFSAQQFPDLHSELNLSSLELGDSALYFCASSPQGPSNTGELFFGEGSRLTVL.

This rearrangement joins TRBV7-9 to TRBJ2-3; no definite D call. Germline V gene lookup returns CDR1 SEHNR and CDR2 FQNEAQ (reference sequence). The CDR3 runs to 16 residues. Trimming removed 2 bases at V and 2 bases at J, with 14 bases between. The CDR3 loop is CASSLPRLKITDTQYF. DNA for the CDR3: TGTGCCAGCAGCTTACCCCGACTTAAAATCACAGATACGCAGTATTTT.

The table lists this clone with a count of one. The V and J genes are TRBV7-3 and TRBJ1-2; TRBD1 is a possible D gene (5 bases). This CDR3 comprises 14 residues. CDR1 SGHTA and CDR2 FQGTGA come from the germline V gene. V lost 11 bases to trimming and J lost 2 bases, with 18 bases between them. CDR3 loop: CAEDPRQLNYGYTF. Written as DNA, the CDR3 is TGTGCCGAGGATCCCCGACAGTTAAACTATGGCTACACCTTC.

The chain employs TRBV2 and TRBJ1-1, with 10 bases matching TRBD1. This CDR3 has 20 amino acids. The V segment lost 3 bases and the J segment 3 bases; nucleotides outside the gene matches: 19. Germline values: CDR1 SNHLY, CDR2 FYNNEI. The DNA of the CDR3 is TGTGCCAGCAGTGAGGCCCTCTATCCGGGACAGGGGTTTTATTACACTGAAGCTTTCTTT. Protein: CASSEALYPGQGFYYTEAFF.

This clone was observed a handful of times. In DNA, the CDR3 is TGTGCCAGCAGAATGACTAGCGAGAATACGCAGTATTTT. Residues: CASRMTSENTQYF. The chain has TRBV27 and TRBJ2-3, with 8 bases aligning to TRBD2. The CDR3 extends over 13 amino acids. Per germline, CDR1 MNHEY and CDR2 SMNVEV (reference sequence). Unmatched junction bases numbered 6, after V lost 6 bases and J lost 7 bases.

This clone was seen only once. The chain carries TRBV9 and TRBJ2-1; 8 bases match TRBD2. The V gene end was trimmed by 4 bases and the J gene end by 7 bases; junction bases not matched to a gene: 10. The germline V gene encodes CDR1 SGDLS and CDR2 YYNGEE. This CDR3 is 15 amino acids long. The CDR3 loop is CASSLAGYSVNEQFF. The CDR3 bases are TGTGCCAGCAGCTTAGCGGGATATTCCGTTAATGAGCAGTTCTTC.

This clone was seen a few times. The CDR3 sequence: CASSGHAGGELFF. The CDR3 DNA follows: TGTGCCAGCAGCGGCCATGCCGGCGGGGAGCTGTTTTTT. The J gene is TRBJ2-2, the V gene TRBV9; D is unresolved. Germline V lookup: CDR1 SGDLS, CDR2 YYNGEE. Trimming left V 3 bases short and J 7 bases short, with 10 bases between. This CDR3 spans 13 amino acids.

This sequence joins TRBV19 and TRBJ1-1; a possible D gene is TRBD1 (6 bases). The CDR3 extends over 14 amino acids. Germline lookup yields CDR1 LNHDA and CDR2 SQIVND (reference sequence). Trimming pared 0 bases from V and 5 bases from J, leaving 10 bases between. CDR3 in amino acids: CASSIDQGRTEAFF. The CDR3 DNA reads TGTGCCAGTAGTATAGATCAGGGGAGAACTGAAGCTTTCTTT.

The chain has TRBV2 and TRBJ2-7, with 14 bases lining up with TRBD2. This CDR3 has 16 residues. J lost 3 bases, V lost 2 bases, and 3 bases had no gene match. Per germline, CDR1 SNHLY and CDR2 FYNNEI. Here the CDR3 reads CASSEFGLAGGYEQYF. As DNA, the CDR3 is TGTGCCAGCAGTGAATTCGGACTAGCGGGAGGCTACGAGCAGTACTTC.

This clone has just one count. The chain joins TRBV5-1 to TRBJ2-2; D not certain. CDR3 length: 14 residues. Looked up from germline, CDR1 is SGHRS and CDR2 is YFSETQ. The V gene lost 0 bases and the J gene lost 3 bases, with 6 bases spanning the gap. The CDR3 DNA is TGCGCCAGCAGCTTGGAAGCTGACACCGGGGAGCTGTTTTTT. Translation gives CASSLEADTGELFF.